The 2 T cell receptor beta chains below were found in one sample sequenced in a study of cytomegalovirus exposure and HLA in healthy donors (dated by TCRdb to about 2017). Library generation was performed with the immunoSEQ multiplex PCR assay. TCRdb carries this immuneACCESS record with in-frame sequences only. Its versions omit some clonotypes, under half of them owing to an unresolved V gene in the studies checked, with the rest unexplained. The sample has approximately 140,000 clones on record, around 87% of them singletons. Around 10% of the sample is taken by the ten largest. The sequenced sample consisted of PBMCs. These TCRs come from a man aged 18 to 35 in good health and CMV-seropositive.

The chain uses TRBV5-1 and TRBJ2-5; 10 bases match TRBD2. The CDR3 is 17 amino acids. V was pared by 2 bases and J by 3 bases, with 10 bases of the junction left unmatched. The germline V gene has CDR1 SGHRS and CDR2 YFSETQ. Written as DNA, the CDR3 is TGCGCCAGCAGCTTCGGTAGCGGGGGGCCAGGGAAAGAGACCCAGTACTTC. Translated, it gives CASSFGSGGPGKETQYF.

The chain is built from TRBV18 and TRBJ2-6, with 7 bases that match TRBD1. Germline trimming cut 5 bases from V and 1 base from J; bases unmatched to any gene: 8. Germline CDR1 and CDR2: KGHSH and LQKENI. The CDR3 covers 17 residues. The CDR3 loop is CASSAGTAFSGANVLTF. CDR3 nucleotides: TGTGCCAGCTCAGCCGGGACAGCCTTTTCTGGGGCCAACGTCCTGACTTTC. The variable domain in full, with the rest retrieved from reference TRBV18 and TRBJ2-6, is NAGVMQNPRHLVRRRGQEARLRCSPMKGHSHVYWYRQLPEEGLKFMVYLQKENIIDESGMPKERFSAEFPKEGPSILRIQQVVRGDSAAYFCASSAGTAFSGANVLTFGAGSRLTVL.